This TCR beta chain was captured in a study of long-term antiretroviral therapy in people with HIV. This CDR3 comprises 16 residues. Germline CDR1 reads ENHRY; CDR2 reads SYGVKD. Trimming at V came to 8 bases and at J to 1 base, leaving 7 bases not matched to a gene. Remarks on this clone: Its target is not known.

General study results and limits: With ART, diversity went up but was still lower than in transplant donor controls. Dominating the repertoire at all time points were the clones that expanded before ART.

Assay version v3.0 of immunoSEQ was used, and it was run at survey level. TCRdb's copy holds only in-frame clones and misses some; the assay was immunoSEQ multiplex PCR. The table records 25,000 to 35,000 clones, 86% of them present only once. The J gene is TRBJ2-1, the V gene TRBV10-3; 11 nucleotides align to TRBD1. The sequencing used unsorted PBMCs, collected 0.8 years after starting antiretroviral therapy. The TCR sequence derives from a woman aged 25-40 years with HIV. CDR3 in amino acids: CAIRPGTGGSYNEQFF. In DNA form, the CDR3 reads TGTGCCATCCGTCCCGGGACAGGGGGTTCCTACAATGAGCAGTTCTTC.